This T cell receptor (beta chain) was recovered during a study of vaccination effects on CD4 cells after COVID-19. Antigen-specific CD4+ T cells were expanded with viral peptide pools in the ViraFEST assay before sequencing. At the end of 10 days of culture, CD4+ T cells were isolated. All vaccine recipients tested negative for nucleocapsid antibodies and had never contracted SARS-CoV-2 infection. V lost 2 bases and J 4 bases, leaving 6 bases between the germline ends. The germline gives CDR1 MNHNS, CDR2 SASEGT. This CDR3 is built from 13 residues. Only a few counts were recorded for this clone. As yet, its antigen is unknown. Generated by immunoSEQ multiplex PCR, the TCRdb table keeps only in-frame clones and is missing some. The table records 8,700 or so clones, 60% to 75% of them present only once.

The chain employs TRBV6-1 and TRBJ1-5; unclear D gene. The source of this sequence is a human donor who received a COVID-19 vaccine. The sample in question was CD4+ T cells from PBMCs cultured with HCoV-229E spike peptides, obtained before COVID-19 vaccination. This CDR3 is CASSETFNQPQHF. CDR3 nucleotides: TGTGCCAGCAGTGAAACCTTTAATCAGCCCCAGCATTTT.